Listed below are T cell receptor beta chains from one sample, sequenced in a study of blood T cell repertoires in COVID-19. Clones were read by immunoSEQ multiplex PCR, and TCRdb kept only the in-frame ones, dropping some. The sample consists of some 210,000 clones, about four fifths of them appearing once. Sample: peripheral blood. The receptors derive from a woman between 65 and 79 years old with active or convalescent COVID-19. Both conserved end residues are part of each CDR3. D genes are given only for firm matches. A row's size may be missing; if present it is once, few, many or a size class.

J	size	D	length	V	DNA	CDR3
TRBJ2-3	NA	NA	15	TRBV12-5	TGTGCTAGTGGTTTAAACAGGGCATACACAGATACGCAGTATTTT	CASGLNRAYTDTQYF
TRBJ2-2	NA	TRBD2	17	TRBV6-4	TGTGCCAGCAAACGGGACGGGAGCGGGAGTGCCACCGGGGAGCTGTTTTTT	CASKRDGSGSATGELFF
TRBJ2-3	NA	NA	13	TRBV14	TGTGCCAGCAGCCCCCAGGCCCGCACCACGCAGTATTTT	CASSPQARTTQYF
TRBJ2-7	NA	TRBD1	17	TRBV18	TGTGCCAGCTCACCGTCACATACCGGGACAGGGCCCGTCGAGCAGTACTTC	CASSPSHTGTGPVEQYF
TRBJ1-3	NA	TRBD1	15	TRBV27	TGTGCCAGCAGTAAACAGGGGCAGAGTGGAAACACCATATATTTT	CASSKQGQSGNTIYF
TRBJ2-1	NA	TRBD1	15	TRBV12-5	TGTGCTAGTGGTGTAACCGGGACAGGTCATCCCGAGCAGTTCTTC	CASGVTGTGHPEQFF
TRBJ2-1	NA	NA	21	TRBV14	TGTGCCACCAGCCGTTACGATTCAGCAGGGTACGATTTGAGCTCCTACAATGAGCAGTTCTTC	CATSRYDSAGYDLSSYNEQFF
TRBJ1-4	few	TRBD1	20	TRBV18	TGTGCCAGCTCACCACGGCCCCCGGGACAGGGGATACCAACTAATGAAAAACTGTTTTTT	CASSPRPPGQGIPTNEKLFF
TRBJ2-3	few	NA	16	TRBV24-1	TGTGCCACCAGTGTCCACCCGTGGGAGGTCACAGATACGCAGTATTTT	CATSVHPWEVTDTQYF
TRBJ1-2	NA	TRBD1	13	TRBV12-3/TRBV12-4	TGTGCCAGCAGCCCGACAGGGGAATATGGCTACACCTTC	CASSPTGEYGYTF
TRBJ1-3	NA	NA	15	TRBV28	TGTGCCAGCAGTCTACAGGGCCACTCTGGAAACACCATATATTTT	CASSLQGHSGNTIYF
TRBJ2-7	once	TRBD1	15	TRBV10-3	TGTGCCTTCATCAAGGGGGGACAGGAGGTCGGCGAGCAGTACTTC	CAFIKGGQEVGEQYF